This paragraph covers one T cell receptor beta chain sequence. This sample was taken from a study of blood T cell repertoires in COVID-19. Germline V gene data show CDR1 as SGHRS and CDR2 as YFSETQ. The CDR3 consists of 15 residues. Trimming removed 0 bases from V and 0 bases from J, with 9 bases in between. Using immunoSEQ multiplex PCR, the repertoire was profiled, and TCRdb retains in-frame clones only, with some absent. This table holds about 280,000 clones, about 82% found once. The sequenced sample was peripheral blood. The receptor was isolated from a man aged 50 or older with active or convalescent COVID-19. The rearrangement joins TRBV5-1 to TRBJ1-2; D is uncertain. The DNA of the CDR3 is TGCGCCAGCAGCTTGGATGGCACTACTAACTATGGCTACACCTTC. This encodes CASSLDGTTNYGYTF.